This T cell receptor (beta chain) was captured by sequencing in a study of blood T cell repertoires in COVID-19. Looking at the study overall: COVID-19 samples from acute and convalescent phases originated in the United States, Italy and Spain. Nucleic acid was either cDNA or gDNA, and it came from T cells, B-cell-depleted T cells, or PBMCs.

In the study's own analysis: From reference gene primer amplification, estimates of nucleated cell counts were derived. Sequenced by immunoSEQ multiplex PCR; TCRdb stores in-frame clones only, minus some. The V and J calls and the clone size are those of that table, but D and trimming were determined from the DNA. The repertoire has some 300,000 clones, around 87% of them found once; the top ten carry 1% to 1.5%. The CDR3 totals 14 residues. V gave up 1 base and J gave up 5 bases, with 9 bases separating them. Germline CDR1 is LNHNV and CDR2 is YYDKDF (reference sequence). The chain links TRBV15 to TRBJ2-1, with D unclear. The TCR comes from a man in his 70s with acute or convalescent COVID-19. Source material: peripheral blood. CDR3 sequence reads: CATSRAEPNNEQFF. The CDR3 region has the DNA TGTGCCACCAGCAGAGCGGAGCCGAACAATGAGCAGTTCTTC.